These 20 T cell receptor beta chains share one sample of origin, sequenced in a study of OX40 agonist ivuxolimab in advanced cancers. Using immunoSEQ multiplex PCR, the repertoire was profiled, and TCRdb retains in-frame clones only, with some absent. Counted here are about 52,000 clones, around 85% occurring once; the ten biggest clones make up approximately 7%. The sequencing here drew on CD4+ or CD8+ T cells sorted from blood, taken in a trial of the OX40 agonist ivuxolimab. These receptors were taken from an adult with an advanced solid tumor such as melanoma, head and neck, liver or kidney cancer.

The chain joins TRBV2 to TRBJ2-7; 10 nucleotides line up with TRBD2. This CDR3 region has 14 residues. Trimming cost V 6 bases and J 0 bases; bases outside gene matches: 2. The V gene's germline CDR1 is SNHLY and CDR2 FYNNEI. CDR3 residues: CASRGTSVSYEQYF. For the CDR3, the DNA is TGTGCCAGCAGGGGGACTAGCGTCTCCTACGAGCAGTACTTC.

V is TRBV18 and J is TRBJ2-3, with a possible D match to TRBD2 (6 bases). The CDR3 sequence is 16 residues long. V lost 3 bases and J 1 base, leaving 14 bases between the germline ends. From germline, CDR1 is KGHSH and CDR2 LQKENI. This CDR3 is CASSPRDSERTDTQYF. The CDR3, as DNA: TGTGCCAGCTCACCTCGGGACTCCGAACGCACAGATACGCAGTATTTT.

V is TRBV5-1 and J is TRBJ2-2; TRBD1 is a possible D gene (6 bases). Germline V gene sequence: CDR1 SGHRS, CDR2 YFSETQ. V was pared by 5 bases and J by 1 base, with 12 bases between. The CDR3 runs to 15 residues. CDR3 DNA sequence: TGCGCCAGCAGAGGGGGTACTCGGAACACCGGGGAGCTGTTTTTT. Amino acid sequence: CASRGGTRNTGELFF.

This clone was detected a few times. J is TRBJ1-2 and V is TRBV4-1; 7 bases are shared with TRBD1. Germline loops: CDR1 MGHRA, CDR2 YSYEKL. The CDR3 has 16 amino acids. Trimming took 4 bases from V and 0 from J; bases not matched to a gene: 8. The CDR3 reads CASSPTGTAANYGYTF. Here the CDR3 DNA reads TGCGCCAGCAGCCCGACCGGGACAGCTGCTAACTATGGCTACACCTTC.

V gene TRBV6-5 combines with J gene TRBJ2-1; TRBD1 agrees at 9 bases. This CDR3 is built from 15 residues. CDR1 is MNHEY and CDR2 is SVGAGI in the germline V gene. V shed 5 bases, J shed 4 bases, and the junction held 6 bases outside the gene matches. The CDR3 bases are TGTGCCAGCAGTCAACGGACAGGGGAATACAATGAGCAGTTCTTC. This translates into CASSQRTGEYNEQFF.

The chain combines TRBV14 with TRBJ1-2; D is undetermined. The CDR3 loop spans 17 amino acids. Trimming cost V 1 base and J 1 base, with 16 bases left between them. The germline CDR1 and CDR2 sequences are SGHDN and FVKESK. The CDR3 DNA reads TGTGCCAGCAGCCAAGTAAGAATGAGTAACCTTAACTATGGCTACACCTTC. Residues: CASSQVRMSNLNYGYTF.

The J gene is TRBJ1-1, the V gene TRBV14; no reliable D call. V lost 4 bases and J 3 bases, leaving 9 bases between the germline ends. The CDR3 loop spans 13 amino acids. CDR1 is SGHDN, CDR2 FVKESK, per germline. For the CDR3, the DNA is TGTGCCAGCAGCCTTCAACTCCACACTGAAGCTTTCTTT. Protein sequence: CASSLQLHTEAFF.

V usage is TRBV6-1 and J usage is TRBJ1-2; 8 bases agree with TRBD1. After removal of 5 bases from V and 0 bases from J, the junction contained 5 bases not matched to a gene. Germline V gene sequence: CDR1 MNHNS, CDR2 SASEGT. This CDR3 has 15 amino acids. CDR3 coding DNA: TGTGCCAGCAGTTCAACGGACAGGGCTAACTATGGCTACACCTTC. Translating it yields CASSSTDRANYGYTF.

V and J are TRBV29-1 and TRBJ2-1; 10 positions agree with TRBD1. Trimming took 4 bases from V and 4 from J; bases not matched to a gene: 1. CDR1 is SQVTM, CDR2 ANQGSEA, per germline. This CDR3 comprises 13 residues. The CDR3 DNA reads as TGCAGCGTTGCGGGACAGGGGTACAATGAGCAGTTCTTC. The encoded protein is CSVAGQGYNEQFF.

This clone was detected only once. This chain joins TRBV7-9 and TRBJ2-2; D may correspond to TRBD1 or TRBD2 (6 bases each). CDR1 and CDR2 from the germline V gene are SEHNR and FQNEAQ (reference sequence). V lost 5 bases to trimming and J lost 5 bases, with 18 bases between them. The CDR3 totals 16 residues. CDR3 amino acids: CASSPRGTRETGELFF. CDR3 coding DNA: TGTGCCAGCAGCCCCAGGGGCACCCGGGAGACCGGGGAGCTGTTTTTT.

This clone was picked up one time. This chain uses TRBV15 with TRBJ1-1, with TRBD1 as a possible D gene (6 bases). V lost 5 bases and J lost 4, with 20 bases in between. Germline-derived CDR1 and CDR2 are LNHNV and YYDKDF (reference sequence). This CDR3 is 16 amino acids long. The CDR3 reads CATSPRMGARPTEAFF. DNA for the CDR3: TGTGCCACCAGCCCTAGGATGGGGGCTCGTCCCACTGAAGCTTTCTTT.

The chain links TRBV18 to TRBJ1-3; D gene ambiguous. V lost 0 bases to trimming and J lost 1 base, with 7 bases between them. Germline V gene lookup returns CDR1 KGHSH and CDR2 LQKENI. The CDR3 runs 15 residues. The CDR3 is CASSPPARSGNTIYF. CDR3 coding DNA: TGTGCCAGCTCACCACCCGCCAGGTCTGGAAACACCATATATTTT.

The chain uses TRBV20-1 and TRBJ1-1, with unresolved D. The CDR3 contains 11 residues. Trimming left V 6 bases short and J 7 bases short, with 12 bases between. The germline gives CDR1 DFQATT, CDR2 SNEGSKA (reference sequence). The CDR3 sequence is CSARLQLEAFF. The CDR3 coding sequence is TGCAGTGCCCGACTCCAGCTTGAAGCTTTCTTT.

J is TRBJ2-7 and V is TRBV14, with TRBD2 as a possible D gene (7 bases). CDR3 length: 17 residues. Per germline, CDR1 SGHDN and CDR2 FVKESK. Trimming left V 4 bases short and J 1 base short, with 20 bases between. CDR3 DNA: TGTGCCAGCAGCCCCCCTAGAGGGGGGGGGAAATCCTACGAGCAGTACTTC. It is translated as CASSPPRGGGKSYEQYF.

The rearrangement links TRBV5-4 to TRBJ2-3; D possibly uses TRBD1 or TRBD2 (5 bases each). V dropped 3 bases and J dropped 0 bases, with 17 bases sitting between them. This CDR3 is 17 amino acids long. Per germline, CDR1 SGHNT and CDR2 YYREEE (reference sequence). The CDR3 sequence: CASSSMGGGGSTDTQYF. CDR3 nucleotide sequence: TGTGCCAGCAGCTCCATGGGTGGTGGGGGTAGCACAGATACGCAGTATTTT. The full variable domain, with the rest looked up from reference TRBV5-4 and TRBJ2-3, is ETGVTQSPTHLIKTRGQQVTLRCSSQSGHNTVSWYQQALGQGPQFIFQYYREEENGRGNFPPRFSGLQFPNYSSELNVNALELDDSALYLCASSSMGGGGSTDTQYFGPGTRLTVL.

This clone was recorded only once. The chain is built from TRBV6-5 and TRBJ1-1; D gene ambiguous. CDR3 length: 16 amino acids. The V end was cut by 2 bases, the J end by 0 bases, with 13 bases between. From germline, CDR1 is MNHEY and CDR2 SVGAGI. CDR3 protein: CASSYDRPPMNTEAFF. Here the CDR3 DNA reads TGTGCCAGCAGTTACGACCGCCCTCCAATGAACACTGAAGCTTTCTTT.

The table lists this clone with a few counts. The J gene is TRBJ2-2, the V gene TRBV7-9, with a weak D call TRBD2 (5 bases). Between the trimmed V and J ends, which lost 5 bases and 6 bases, there was a span of 16 bases. The CDR3 has 15 residues. Germline V gene lookup returns CDR1 SEHNR and CDR2 FQNEAQ (reference sequence). In DNA form, the CDR3 reads TGTGCCAGCAGCCTCGGCAGTACGGGGTCCGGGGAGCTGTTTTTT. It codes for CASSLGSTGSGELFF.

This CDR3 reads CASSLDGLSGANVLTF. The CDR3 coding sequence is TGTGCCAGCAGCTTAGACGGGCTCTCTGGGGCCAACGTCCTGACTTTC. The chain is built from TRBV7-9 and TRBJ2-6; D unclear. From germline, CDR1 is SEHNR and CDR2 FQNEAQ (reference sequence). CDR3 length: 16 residues. Trimming left V 1 base short and J 0 bases short, with 7 bases between.

This sequence joins TRBV2 and TRBJ1-1; unclear D gene. V gave up 4 bases and J gave up 4 bases, with 10 bases separating them. The CDR3 contains 13 residues. The germline V gene encodes CDR1 SNHLY and CDR2 FYNNEI. The CDR3 sequence is CASSAQVGTEAFF. CDR3 DNA sequence: TGTGCCAGCAGTGCCCAGGTGGGCACTGAAGCTTTCTTT.

This clone appeared once. The chain couples TRBV6-6 to TRBJ2-2; tentatively, D is TRBD1 (5 bases). CDR1 and CDR2 (germline): MNHNY, SVGAGI (reference sequence). The CDR3 is 14 amino acids. The germline V and J ends were trimmed by 2 bases and 7 bases, with 11 bases remaining between them. Here the CDR3 DNA reads TGTGCCAGCAGTTACGAGACAGAAGGCGGGGAGCTGTTTTTT. Translating gives CASSYETEGGELFF.